This TCR beta chain was identified during a study of CDR3 diversity in severe acne. This clonotype appeared many times. This CDR3 contains 15 residues. Germline V gene lookup returns CDR1 SEHNR and CDR2 FQNEAQ (reference sequence). V was clipped by 4 bases and J by 4 bases, with 16 bases between them. MiXCR, run by TCRdb on the PCR reads, gives a single entry per CDR3 protein. The top ten hold more than 9% of the sample, which has approximately 77,000 distinct CDR3 sequences, about 53% seen once. Sequencing used blood. V and J are TRBV7-9 and TRBJ1-2; TRBD1 might be the D (6 bases). This clonotype was sampled from a male donor with severe acne vulgaris. The CDR3, as DNA: TGTGCCAGCAGCTCCTTGTCTGCAGGGGCCTATGGCTACACCTTC. It is translated as CASSSLSAGAYGYTF.